The rows below give T cell receptor beta chains drawn from one sample of a study of blood T cell repertoires in COVID-19. Clones were sequenced by immunoSEQ multiplex PCR, and TCRdb holds only the in-frame ones, with some missing. The sample contains fewer than 650,000 clones, less than 90% of which appear only once. Sequencing was carried out using peripheral blood. The receptors derive from a woman aged 50 to 65 with COVID-19, enrolled during active disease. The CDR3 runs from the conserved cysteine through the conserved F or W. A D gene is named only where the DNA matches it firmly. Clone sizes are given selectively: once, few, many, or a class where the clone is expanded.

cdr3_nt: TGTGCCAGCTTCCTCTGGGGATCTCGGACACCTAATGAAAAACTGTTTTTT
cdr3_aa: CASFLWGSRTPNEKLFF
clone_size: NA
j_call: TRBJ1-4
d_call: NA
v_call: TRBV5-6

cdr3_nt: TGTGCCAGCGGGAGAGTACCCGAAAGCGGCTACACCTTC
cdr3_aa: CASGRVPESGYTF
clone_size: NA
j_call: TRBJ1-2
d_call: NA
v_call: TRBV19

cdr3_nt: TGTGCCAGCAGCTTACTTTCCACTTATGGCTACACCTTC
cdr3_aa: CASSLLSTYGYTF
clone_size: NA
j_call: TRBJ1-2
d_call: NA
v_call: TRBV7-2

cdr3_nt: TGTGCCAGCATTGACGGGGTCACAGATACGCAGTATTTT
cdr3_aa: CASIDGVTDTQYF
clone_size: NA
j_call: TRBJ2-3
d_call: NA
v_call: TRBV27

cdr3_nt: TGTGCCAGCAGCTTAGATCCGGTCGGTACCTACGAGCAGTACTTC
cdr3_aa: CASSLDPVGTYEQYF
clone_size: NA
j_call: TRBJ2-7
d_call: NA
v_call: TRBV11-2

cdr3_nt: TGTGCCAGCGCACAGGGGAGGACTGAAGCTTTCTTT
cdr3_aa: CASAQGRTEAFF
clone_size: NA
j_call: TRBJ1-1
d_call: TRBD1
v_call: TRBV12-3/TRBV12-4

cdr3_nt: TGTGCCAGCTCTCAACAGGGGTACACTGAAGCTTTCTTT
cdr3_aa: CASSQQGYTEAFF
clone_size: NA
j_call: TRBJ1-1
d_call: TRBD1
v_call: TRBV18

cdr3_nt: TGCAGCGTTGTCCTAGCGGGGGGCACAGATACGCAGTATTTT
cdr3_aa: CSVVLAGGTDTQYF
clone_size: NA
j_call: TRBJ2-3
d_call: TRBD2
v_call: TRBV29-1

cdr3_nt: TGTGCCACTTCGACAGGGGTGAGCACTGAAGCTTTCTTT
cdr3_aa: CATSTGVSTEAFF
clone_size: NA
j_call: TRBJ1-1
d_call: TRBD1
v_call: TRBV10-3

cdr3_nt: TGTGCCAGCAGTTATTCAGGGGGTACGAACACTGAAGCTTTCTTT
cdr3_aa: CASSYSGGTNTEAFF
clone_size: NA
j_call: TRBJ1-1
d_call: TRBD1
v_call: TRBV6-5

cdr3_nt: TGCAGCGTTGGGACTAGCGGGGGGAGCACAGATACGCAGTATTTT
cdr3_aa: CSVGTSGGSTDTQYF
clone_size: few
j_call: TRBJ2-3
d_call: TRBD2
v_call: TRBV29-1

cdr3_nt: TGCGCCAGCAGGCGGGACAGTAATTCACCCCTCCACTTT
cdr3_aa: CASRRDSNSPLHF
clone_size: NA
j_call: TRBJ1-6
d_call: TRBD1
v_call: TRBV10-1

cdr3_nt: TGTGCCAGCATCCTCATATCAGGGCGAAATGAAAAACTGTTTTTT
cdr3_aa: CASILISGRNEKLFF
clone_size: NA
j_call: TRBJ1-4
d_call: NA
v_call: TRBV2

cdr3_nt: TGCGCCAGCAGTGACCCAACCGGGACAGCTAACACCGGGGAGCTGTTTTTT
cdr3_aa: CASSDPTGTANTGELFF
clone_size: once
j_call: TRBJ2-2
d_call: TRBD1
v_call: TRBV10-1

cdr3_nt: TGTGCCAGCACTCAATCACCACAGAATGAAAAACTGTTTTTT
cdr3_aa: CASTQSPQNEKLFF
clone_size: NA
j_call: TRBJ1-4
d_call: NA
v_call: TRBV7-2